These T cell receptor beta chains were read from a single sample in a study of T cell repertoires in cytomegalovirus infection. TCRdb re-analysed the reads in MiXCR, keeping a single row per CDR3 protein. There are over 150,000 distinct CDR3 sequences in the sample; approximately 19% occur only once, and about 2.9% lies in the top ten. The sequenced sample consisted of PBMCs. The origin of the receptors is a human donor in good health (CMV status not recorded). Some clones in this sample may be carry-over from other donors' samples. CDR3s include the opening cysteine and the closing phenylalanine or tryptophan. Fields, in order: D gene, V gene, J gene, clone size, CDR3 protein, CDR3 DNA. A D gene is named only where the DNA matches it firmly. A row's size may be missing; if present it is once, few, many or a size class.

.	TRBV14	TRBJ2-1	few	CASSQHGNEQFF	TGTGCCAGCAGCCAACACGGCAATGAGCAGTTCTTC
.	TRBV5-4	TRBJ2-5	once	CASSVPGTQETQYF	TGTGCCAGCAGCGTCCCGGGGACCCAAGAGACCCAGTACTTC
.	TRBV6-1	TRBJ2-1	many	CASSEKVGPVGNEQFF	TGTGCCAGCAGTGAAAAAGTGGGCCCGGTGGGCAATGAGCAGTTCTTC
.	TRBV5-1	TRBJ1-1	.	CASSLYSPENTEAFF	TGCGCCAGCAGCTTGTATTCTCCTGAGAACACTGAAGCTTTCTTT
.	TRBV7-9	TRBJ2-3	.	CASSFSGADTQYF	TGTGCCAGCAGCTTTTCCGGGGCAGATACGCAGTATTTT
TRBD2	TRBV28	TRBJ2-7	.	CASSPRLAGSYEQYF	TGTGCCAGCAGTCCAAGACTAGCGGGCTCCTACGAGCAGTACTTC
TRBD2	TRBV11-3	TRBJ2-5	many	CASSGSGRGETQYF	TGTGCCAGCAGCGGTAGCGGGAGAGGGGAGACCCAGTACTTC
.	TRBV5-1	TRBJ1-1	.	CASSLDGSFVGTEAFF	TGCGCCAGCAGCTTGGATGGGTCCTTTGTGGGCACTGAAGCTTTCTTT
.	TRBV7-8	TRBJ2-4	many	CASSLHLQGGTIQYF	TGTGCCAGCAGCTTACACCTCCAGGGGGGAACCATTCAGTACTTC
TRBD2	TRBV2	TRBJ2-1	.	CASITSGRSHNEQFF	TGTGCCAGCATAACTAGCGGGAGATCCCACAATGAGCAGTTCTTC
.	TRBV7-2	TRBJ1-2	many	CASSEQPRGDYGYTF	TGTGCCAGCAGCGAACAACCAAGGGGGGACTATGGCTACACCTTC
TRBD1	TRBV28	TRBJ1-3	.	CASSLHRGLTGNTIYF	TGTGCCAGCAGTTTACACAGGGGTCTCACTGGAAACACCATATATTTT
.	TRBV6-8	TRBJ2-5	.	CASSARETQYF	TGTGCCAGCAGTGCGCGGGAGACCCAGTACTTC
TRBD2	TRBV20-1	TRBJ2-7	.	CSARGGLAVDYEQYF	TGCAGTGCTAGAGGGGGACTAGCGGTGGACTACGAGCAGTACTTC
.	TRBV5-1	TRBJ2-5	.	CASSLEFRAQETQYF	TGCGCCAGCAGCTTGGAGTTCAGGGCCCAAGAGACCCAGTACTTC
.	TRBV7-9	TRBJ2-7	.	CASSGRDEQYF	TGTGCCAGCAGCGGCCGTGACGAGCAGTACTTC
.	TRBV7-2	TRBJ1-5	many	CASSLAGTNTQHF	TGTGCCAGCAGCTTGGCCGGGACCAATACCCAGCATTTT
.	TRBV5-4	TRBJ2-7	.	CASSPRAPLETGGEQYF	TGTGCCAGCAGCCCCAGGGCCCCACTCGAGACCGGAGGGGAGCAGTACTTC
TRBD1	TRBV11-2	TRBJ2-5	few	CASSKDPGQGETQYF	TGTGCCAGCAGCAAAGATCCGGGACAGGGGGAGACCCAGTACTTC
.	TRBV20-1	TRBJ2-7	.	CSARDPYRTYEQYF	TGCAGTGCTAGAGATCCCTACAGAACCTACGAGCAGTACTTC
.	TRBV5-1	TRBJ1-1	few	CASSPWEKMNTEAFF	TGCGCCAGCAGCCCATGGGAAAAGATGAACACTGAAGCTTTCTTT
.	TRBV7-9	TRBJ2-2	.	CASSSGSRVTGELFF	TGTGCCAGCAGCAGTGGGAGTCGGGTCACCGGGGAGCTGTTTTTT
TRBD1	TRBV4-1	TRBJ2-7	many	CASSQDSGQGAYEQYF	TGCGCCAGCAGCCAAGATTCCGGACAGGGAGCGTACGAGCAGTACTTC
TRBD1	TRBV7-8	TRBJ1-1	few	CASSLGQGNAFF	TGTGCCAGCAGCTTAGGACAGGGAAACGCTTTCTTT
.	TRBV7-2	TRBJ1-1	many	CASSPQGRGTEAFF	TGTGCCAGCAGCCCACAGGGTCGGGGCACTGAAGCTTTCTTT
TRBD1	TRBV19	TRBJ1-1	few	CASSPRDSRTEAFF	TGTGCCAGTAGTCCCCGGGACAGTCGCACTGAAGCTTTCTTT
.	TRBV6-2/TRBV6-3	TRBJ2-5	.	CASGSGETQYF	TGTGCCAGCGGAAGCGGGGAGACCCAGTACTTC
.	TRBV29-1	TRBJ1-1	.	CSVGQMNTEAFF	TGCAGCGTTGGGCAGATGAACACTGAAGCTTTCTTT
TRBD2	TRBV20-1	TRBJ2-5	few	CSASGLAAKETQYF	TGCAGTGCTAGTGGGCTAGCGGCGAAAGAGACCCAGTACTTC
.	TRBV12-3/TRBV12-4	TRBJ1-1	.	CASSLQVRGTEAFF	TGTGCCAGCAGTTTACAGGTTAGGGGCACTGAAGCTTTCTTT
.	TRBV12-3/TRBV12-4	TRBJ1-2	many	CASSLGYGYTF	TGTGCCAGCAGTTTAGGCTATGGCTACACCTTC
.	TRBV6-5	TRBJ1-1	many	CASKEGRGTEAFF	TGTGCCAGCAAGGAGGGGCGCGGGACTGAAGCTTTCTTT
.	TRBV27	TRBJ1-5	few	CASSLSPFQPQHF	TGTGCCAGCAGTTTATCCCCGTTTCAGCCCCAGCATTTT
TRBD2	TRBV4-1	TRBJ2-1	.	CASSQGFGGGSYNEQFF	TGCGCCAGCAGCCAAGGTTTCGGGGGAGGGTCCTACAATGAGCAGTTCTTC
.	TRBV20-1	TRBJ2-7	.	CSAPRPASANYEQYF	TGCAGTGCTCCCCGCCCTGCTAGCGCCAACTACGAGCAGTACTTC
.	TRBV5-4	TRBJ2-5	.	CASSLAQRETQYF	TGTGCCAGCAGCTTGGCACAGAGGGAGACCCAGTACTTC
.	TRBV7-3	TRBJ2-5	.	CASSLGKAETQYF	TGTGCCAGCAGCTTAGGAAAAGCGGAGACCCAGTACTTC
TRBD2	TRBV11-2	TRBJ2-2	.	CASSTASGGNTGELFF	TGTGCCAGCAGCACAGCTAGCGGGGGGAACACCGGGGAGCTGTTTTTT
TRBD1	TRBV10-3	TRBJ2-7	.	CAISDPGQFYEQYF	TGTGCCATCAGTGACCCGGGACAGTTCTACGAGCAGTACTTC
.	TRBV29-1	TRBJ2-7	.	CSVRQVNSYEQYF	TGCAGCGTGAGACAGGTCAACTCCTACGAGCAGTACTTC
.	TRBV9	TRBJ2-5	few	CASSVEARKPETQYF	TGTGCCAGCAGCGTAGAGGCGAGGAAACCCGAGACCCAGTACTTC
.	TRBV5-6	TRBJ2-7	.	CASSPRGYEQYF	TGTGCCAGCAGCCCCCGGGGCTACGAGCAGTACTTC
TRBD2	TRBV11-2	TRBJ2-4	.	CASSPTGGLAGQLAKNIQYF	TGTGCCAGCAGCCCGACAGGGGGACTAGCGGGGCAACTAGCCAAAAACATTCAGTACTTC